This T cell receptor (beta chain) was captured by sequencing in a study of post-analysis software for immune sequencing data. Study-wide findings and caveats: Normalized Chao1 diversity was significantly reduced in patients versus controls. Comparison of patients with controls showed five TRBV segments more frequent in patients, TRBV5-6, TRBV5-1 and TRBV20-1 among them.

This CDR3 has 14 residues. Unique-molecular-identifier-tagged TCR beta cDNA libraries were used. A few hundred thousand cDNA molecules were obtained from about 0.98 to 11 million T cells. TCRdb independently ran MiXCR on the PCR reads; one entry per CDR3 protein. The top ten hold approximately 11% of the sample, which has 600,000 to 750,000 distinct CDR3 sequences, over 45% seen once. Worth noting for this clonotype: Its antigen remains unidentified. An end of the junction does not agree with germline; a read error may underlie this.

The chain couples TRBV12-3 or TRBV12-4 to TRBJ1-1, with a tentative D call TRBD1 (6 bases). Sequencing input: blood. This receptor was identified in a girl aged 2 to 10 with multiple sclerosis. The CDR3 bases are TGTGCCGGCAGTATACAGGGAGGGAACACTGAAGCTTTCTTT. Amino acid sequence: CAGSIQGGNTEAFF.